A single sample is the source of the 18 T cell receptor beta chains below, sequenced in a study of T cell responses to AZD1222 COVID-19 vaccine. Assay used: immunoSEQ multiplex PCR; TCRdb lists only in-frame clones, some missing. Seen here are fewer than 120,000 clones, approximately 90% observed once, and the top ten hold roughly 15%. This specimen was peripheral blood, taken 28 days after the second AZD1222 dose. Source of these receptors: an adult who received the AZD1222 COVID-19 vaccine.

J is TRBJ2-5 and V is TRBV24-1, with no clear D. The V end lost 4 bases, the J end lost 2 bases, and 10 bases lay between the germline ends. The CDR3 spans 14 residues. Germline lookup yields CDR1 KGHDR and CDR2 SFDVKD. CDR3 protein: CATSDPGSQETQYF. CDR3 in DNA: TGTGCCACCAGTGACCCTGGGTCACAAGAGACCCAGTACTTC.

This rearrangement joins TRBV5-1 to TRBJ1-6, with 9 bases fitting TRBD1. The CDR3 extends over 15 amino acids. The V gene end was trimmed by 4 bases and the J gene end by 5 bases; junction bases not matched to a gene: 4. CDR1 is SGHRS, CDR2 YFSETQ, per germline. The CDR3 loop is CASSTQGANNSPLHF. For the CDR3, the DNA is TGCGCCAGCAGCACACAGGGGGCTAATAATTCACCCCTCCACTTT.

V is TRBV6-4 and J is TRBJ2-1, with unresolved D. The CDR3 runs to 17 residues. Germline CDR1 MRHNA, CDR2 SNTAGT. Trimming pared 0 bases from V and 0 bases from J, leaving 12 bases between. The DNA for the CDR3 is TGTGCCAGCAGTGACTCGATGGTCAGGAGCTCCTACAATGAGCAGTTCTTC. Its protein product is CASSDSMVRSSYNEQFF.

A single count supports this clone. This chain connects TRBV27 to TRBJ1-4; possibly TRBD1 for D (5 bases). Trimming pared 6 bases from V and 8 bases from J, leaving 10 bases between. Germline V gene lookup returns CDR1 MNHEY and CDR2 SMNVEV (reference sequence). There are 12 residues in the CDR3. The CDR3 region has the DNA TGTGCCAGCAGCCCCCGGGGGGAAAAACTGTTTTTT. Its protein product is CASSPRGEKLFF.

This clone was counted once. The J gene is TRBJ2-5, the V gene TRBV6-1, with 7 nucleotides matching TRBD2. The trim removed 8 bases at V and 2 bases at J, leaving 8 bases unmatched. CDR1 and CDR2 from the germline V gene are MNHNS and SASEGT. CDR3 length: 14 amino acids. CDR3 DNA: TGTGCCAGCGGTACTAGCGAGGGGCAAGAGACCCAGTACTTC. Amino acid sequence: CASGTSEGQETQYF.

The chain has TRBV5-4 and TRBJ2-6; no clear D. Trimming pared 0 bases from V and 0 bases from J, leaving 13 bases between. Looked up from germline, CDR1 is SGHNT and CDR2 is YYREEE (reference sequence). This CDR3 is built from 18 residues. CDR3 amino acids: CASSLAVAPISGANVLTF. For the CDR3, the DNA is TGTGCCAGCAGCTTGGCCGTCGCTCCAATCTCTGGGGCCAACGTCCTGACTTTC.

The chain is built from TRBV6-4 and TRBJ2-3; 7 positions agree with TRBD2. CDR3 length equals 14 residues. V trimming: 4 bases; J trimming: 0 bases; junction bases outside the gene matches: 1. Germline V lookup: CDR1 MRHNA, CDR2 SNTAGT. The CDR3 DNA sequence: TGTGCCAGCAGTGGTAGCGGGAGCACAGATACGCAGTATTTT. Translated, it gives CASSGSGSTDTQYF.

This chain uses TRBV24-1 with TRBJ1-1; TRBD1 is a possible D gene (6 bases). The CDR3 sequence is 12 residues long. Germline CDR1 KGHDR, CDR2 SFDVKD. Trimming left V 9 bases short and J 4 bases short, with 11 bases between. Written as DNA, the CDR3 is TGTGCCACCCAAGGGGGGGGCACTGAAGCTTTCTTT. It translates to CATQGGGTEAFF.

The J gene is TRBJ2-1, the V gene TRBV5-1, with D tentatively TRBD1 (5 bases). The ends were cut back, 0 bases at V and 4 bases at J, with 14 bases in the middle. The CDR3 spans 16 residues. Germline V CDR1 and CDR2: SGHRS, YFSETQ. The DNA for the CDR3 is TGCGCCAGCAGCTTGGCCGCAAGCAGGGCTTACAATGAGCAGTTCTTC. This translates into CASSLAASRAYNEQFF.

The chain combines TRBV24-1 with TRBJ2-5, with 7 bases fitting TRBD2. The V and J ends lost 4 bases and 2 bases, in that order; junction bases with no gene match: 9. Germline V gene sequence: CDR1 KGHDR, CDR2 SFDVKD. The CDR3 loop spans 16 amino acids. CDR3 in DNA: TGTGCCACCAGTGAATCTGGCGGGGGAGGTCAAGAGACCCAGTACTTC. This encodes CATSESGGGGQETQYF.

The chain recombines TRBV9 with TRBJ2-3; D remains ambiguous. V was cut by 3 bases and J by 0 bases, with 5 bases left in between. CDR3 length: 13 residues. Germline CDR1 reads SGDLS; CDR2 reads YYNGEE. This chain's CDR3 is CASSAYSTDTQYF. The CDR3 DNA sequence: TGTGCCAGCAGCGCGTACAGCACAGATACGCAGTATTTT.

The J gene is TRBJ1-3, the V gene TRBV5-4; weak D call: TRBD1 (6 bases). This CDR3 contains 14 residues. From germline, CDR1 is SGHNT and CDR2 YYREEE (reference sequence). The V gene lost 2 bases and the J gene lost 4 bases, with 10 bases spanning the gap. CDR3 region: CASSLSGGGNTIYF. The CDR3 DNA sequence: TGTGCCAGCAGCTTATCCGGGGGCGGAAACACCATATATTTT.

The rearrangement links TRBV19 to TRBJ2-3; TRBD1 matches at 8 bases. This CDR3 has 16 residues. From germline, CDR1 is LNHDA and CDR2 SQIVND (reference sequence). J lost 4 bases, V lost 7 bases, and 13 bases had no gene match. CDR3 DNA: TGTGCCAGTAACAGCAACGGACAGGGTTCCCCAGATACGCAGTATTTT. Encoded protein: CASNSNGQGSPDTQYF.

The count of this clone is one. The rearrangement uses TRBV12-5 and TRBJ2-3, with 7 bases fitting TRBD2. Germline values: CDR1 LGHNT, CDR2 FRNRAP. The V gene end was trimmed by 10 bases and the J gene end by 5 bases; junction bases not matched to a gene: 12. This CDR3 has 14 residues. The CDR3 protein is CANLRGERGDTQYF. CDR3 nucleotides: TGTGCTAATCTACGGGGGGAGCGGGGAGATACGCAGTATTTT. Full variable domain (missing parts from reference TRBV12-5 and TRBJ2-3): DARVTQTPRHKVTEMGQEVTMRCQPILGHNTVFWYRQTMMQGLELLAYFRNRAPLDDSGMPKDRFSAEMPDATLATLKIQPSEPRDSAVYFCANLRGERGDTQYFGPGTRLTVL.

V gene TRBV21-1 combines with J gene TRBJ2-7; the D segment call TRBD2 is taken from the table without a DNA check. TRBV21-1 is a listed pseudogene. The CDR3 length is 16 residues. CDR3 amino acids: CASSKEGGGGFYEQYF. In nucleotides, the CDR3 is TGTGCCAGCAGCAAAGAAGGTGGCGGAGGCTTTTACGAGCAGTACTTC.

The CDR3 DNA is TGCGCCAGCAGAACAGGAGTTTCGAACACCGGGGAGCTGTTTTTT. Its protein is CASRTGVSNTGELFF. V usage is TRBV5-1 and J usage is TRBJ2-2; D might be TRBD1 (5 bases). Germline V CDR1 and CDR2: SGHRS, YFSETQ. CDR3 length: 15 residues. V lost 5 bases and J lost 0, with 11 bases in between.

This clone was detected a few times. The chain joins TRBV19 to TRBJ2-7; 11 bases match TRBD1. The germline V gene has CDR1 LNHDA and CDR2 SQIVND (reference sequence). Trimming removed 8 bases from V and 4 bases from J; junction bases left unmatched: 1. The CDR3 consists of 12 residues. The CDR3 nucleotides are TGTGCCAGTCGGGACAGGGGGTACGAGCAGTACTTC. Translated, it gives CASRDRGYEQYF.

The J gene is TRBJ2-3, the V gene TRBV7-9, with TRBD2 identical over 10 bases. Germline trimming cut 5 bases from V and 1 base from J; bases unmatched to any gene: 6. Germline V CDR1 and CDR2: SEHNR, FQNEAQ (reference sequence). CDR3 size: 16 residues. For the CDR3, the DNA is TGTGCCAGCAGCCCGAGCCTAGCGGGGGGCACAGATACGCAGTATTTT. Translating it yields CASSPSLAGGTDTQYF.